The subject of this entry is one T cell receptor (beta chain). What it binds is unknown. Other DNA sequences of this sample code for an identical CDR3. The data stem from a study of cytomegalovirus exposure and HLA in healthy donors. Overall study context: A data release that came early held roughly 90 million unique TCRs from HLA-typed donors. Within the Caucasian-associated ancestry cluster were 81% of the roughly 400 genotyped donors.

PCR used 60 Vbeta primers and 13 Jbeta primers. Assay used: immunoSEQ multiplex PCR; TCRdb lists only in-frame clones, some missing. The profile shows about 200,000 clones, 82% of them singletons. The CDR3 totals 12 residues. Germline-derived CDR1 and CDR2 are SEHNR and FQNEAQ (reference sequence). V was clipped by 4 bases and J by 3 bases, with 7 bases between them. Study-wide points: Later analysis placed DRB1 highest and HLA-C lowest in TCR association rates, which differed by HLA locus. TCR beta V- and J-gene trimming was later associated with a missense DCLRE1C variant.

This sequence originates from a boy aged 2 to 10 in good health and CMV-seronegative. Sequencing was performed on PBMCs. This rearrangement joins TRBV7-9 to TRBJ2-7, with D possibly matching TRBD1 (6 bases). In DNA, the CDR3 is TGTGCCAGCAGCTCACAGGGCTACGAGCAGTACTTC. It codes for CASSSQGYEQYF.